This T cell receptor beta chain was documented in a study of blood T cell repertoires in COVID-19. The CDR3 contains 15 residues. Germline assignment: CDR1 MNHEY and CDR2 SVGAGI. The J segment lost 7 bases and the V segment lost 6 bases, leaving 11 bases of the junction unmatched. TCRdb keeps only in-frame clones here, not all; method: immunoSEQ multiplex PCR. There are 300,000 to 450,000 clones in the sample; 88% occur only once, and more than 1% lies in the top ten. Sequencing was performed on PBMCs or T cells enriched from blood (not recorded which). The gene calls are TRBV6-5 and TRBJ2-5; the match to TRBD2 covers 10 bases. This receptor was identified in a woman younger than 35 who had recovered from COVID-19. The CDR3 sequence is CASSRSGGNKGTQYF. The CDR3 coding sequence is TGTGCCAGCAGCCGTAGCGGGGGGAATAAAGGGACCCAGTACTTC.